These 31 T cell receptor beta chains came from one sample sequenced in a study of spatial heterogeneity in lung cancer. TCRdb re-derived calls from the 5' RACE reads in MiXCR, one entry per CDR3 protein. The sample records approximately 30,000 distinct CDR3 sequences, about 9.4% being singletons. The time point: blood at routine non-recurrence follow-up after resection. The material sequenced was PBMCs, taken at follow-up. The receptors were sampled from a female donor with early-stage non-small cell lung cancer.

The sample holds many counts of this clonotype. The V gene is TRBV2, the J gene TRBJ2-7, with TRBD1 identical over 7 bases. The ends lost 9 bases at V and 5 bases at J; junction bases unmatched: 4. The germline CDR1 and CDR2 sequences are SNHLY and FYNNEI. The CDR3 is 11 amino acids. The CDR3 protein is CASYRGNEQYF. CDR3 in DNA: TGTGCCAGTTACAGGGGCAACGAGCAGTACTTC.

This clonotype occurred many times. The CDR3 DNA reads TGCAGCGTTGTGCACCCCGCAATTGGCTACACCTTC. As protein: CSVVHPAIGYTF. The chain couples TRBV29-1 to TRBJ1-2; no clear D gene. V was clipped by 4 bases and J by 7 bases, with 13 bases between them. The CDR3 length is 12 residues. The germline V gene encodes CDR1 SQVTM and CDR2 ANQGSEA.

This clonotype was detected many times. V gene TRBV12-5 combines with J gene TRBJ1-2; D is ambiguous. The CDR3 length is 14 residues. The germline V gene encodes CDR1 LGHNT and CDR2 FRNRAP. The V gene lost 0 bases and the J gene lost 0 bases, with 5 bases spanning the gap. The chain's CDR3 is CASGLVPSNYGYTF. CDR3 nucleotide sequence: TGTGCTAGTGGTTTGGTCCCCTCTAACTATGGCTACACCTTC.

A word on this clonotype: The junction departs from the called germline gene at one end, perhaps through a read error. The V and J genes are TRBV5-4 and TRBJ2-4, with a possible D match to TRBD1 (7 bases). The germline V gene encodes CDR1 SGHNT and CDR2 YYREEE (reference sequence). This CDR3 has 14 amino acids. The DNA of the CDR3 is TGTGTCAGCAGCAAGGAGGGGGCGGAGAACATTCAGTACTTC. Protein sequence: CVSSKEGAENIQYF.

This clonotype was counted at least ten times. V is TRBV7-3 and J is TRBJ2-3; TRBD2 is a possible D gene (5 bases). Germline values: CDR1 SGHTA, CDR2 FQGTGA. The CDR3 is made up of 13 amino acids. The ends were cut back, 5 bases at V and 4 bases at J, with 10 bases in the middle. CDR3 DNA sequence: TGTGCCAGCAGCCCACTCGGGGCAGATACGCAGTATTTT. Translation gives CASSPLGADTQYF.

This clonotype showed up just a few times. J is TRBJ1-2 and V is TRBV12-3 or TRBV12-4, with 10 positions matching TRBD1. The CDR3 sequence is 14 residues long. J was trimmed by 4 bases and V by 6 bases; bases with no gene match: 5. The CDR3 region has the DNA TGTGCCAGCAGGAGACAGGGGGCAGGCTATGGCTACACCTTC. This encodes CASRRQGAGYGYTF.

The chain couples TRBV11-1 to TRBJ2-1; D is uncertain. The CDR3 length is 11 residues. The germline CDR1 and CDR2 sequences are SGHAT and FQDESV (reference sequence). V lost 3 bases and J lost 4, with 1 base in between. This chain's CDR3 is CASSFYNEQFF. CDR3 nucleotide sequence: TGTGCCAGCAGCTTTTACAATGAGCAGTTCTTC.

This clonotype was found a few times. This chain connects TRBV9 to TRBJ2-7; D possibly uses TRBD1 or TRBD2 (7 bases each). The CDR3 extends over 14 amino acids. The germline V gene has CDR1 SGDLS and CDR2 YYNGEE. Trimming took off 1 base at V and 5 bases at J, with 13 bases between the two ends. The chain's CDR3 is CASSVRGGGDEQYF. In nucleotides, the CDR3 is TGTGCCAGCAGCGTAAGGGGAGGGGGCGACGAGCAGTACTTC.

This clonotype has only a few counts. V gene TRBV29-1 combines with J gene TRBJ2-2, with D uncertain. Germline V gene lookup returns CDR1 SQVTM and CDR2 ANQGSEA. The CDR3 loop spans 12 amino acids. Deletions cut 6 bases from V and 5 bases from J, with 10 bases between. The CDR3 reads CSVLGQTGELFF. In nucleotides, the CDR3 is TGCAGCGTCTTAGGCCAGACCGGGGAGCTGTTTTTT.

This clonotype was counted ten times or more. This sequence joins TRBV5-1 and TRBJ1-1; D not certain. Germline CDR1 and CDR2: SGHRS and YFSETQ. The CDR3 consists of 13 residues. Trimming left V 4 bases short and J 5 bases short, with 12 bases between. The CDR3 DNA follows: TGCGCCAGCAGCAGCGGAGGTGGGACTGAAGCTTTCTTT. Translation: CASSSGGGTEAFF.

This clonotype was picked up a small number of times. CDR3 amino acids: CSVRPQDLWRTQYF. The CDR3 DNA is TGCAGCGTACGGCCCCAGGACCTTTGGCGTACGCAGTATTTT. The chain has TRBV29-1 and TRBJ2-3, with D unresolved. V was cut by 6 bases and J by 8 bases, with 21 bases left in between. This CDR3 spans 14 amino acids. The V gene's germline CDR1 is SQVTM and CDR2 ANQGSEA.

This clonotype has only a few counts. The chain is built from TRBV28 and TRBJ1-5; D gene uncertain. Germline V CDR1 and CDR2: MDHEN, SYDVKM. The CDR3 is 12 amino acids. V lost 3 bases, J lost 7 bases, and 7 bases lay in between. CDR3 in amino acids: CASSLTNQPQHF. The CDR3 coding sequence is TGTGCCAGCAGTTTGACAAACCAGCCCCAGCATTTT.

This clonotype occurred many times. This sequence joins TRBV6-2 or TRBV6-3 and TRBJ2-3, with D tentatively TRBD2 (5 bases). Trimming took 3 bases from V and 4 from J, leaving 8 bases between them. The CDR3 has 13 amino acids. CDR1 is MNHEY and CDR2 is SVGEGT in the germline V gene. CDR3 in amino acids: CASSYRDSDTQYF. The CDR3 nucleotides are TGTGCCAGCAGTTATCGGGATTCAGATACGCAGTATTTT.

The table lists this clonotype with many counts. V usage is TRBV6-6 and J usage is TRBJ2-2; no reliable D call. Germline V gene lookup returns CDR1 MNHNY and CDR2 SVGAGI (reference sequence). This CDR3 has 13 amino acids. The V end was cut by 5 bases, the J end by 11 bases, with 15 bases between. Written as DNA, the CDR3 is TGTGCCAGCAGTCCTGGGCTGGGCGCCGAGCTGTTTTTT. It encodes CASSPGLGAELFF.

This clonotype was detected ten times or more. The V and J genes are TRBV7-9 and TRBJ2-7, with 10 bases that match TRBD2. The V and J ends lost 4 bases and 6 bases, in that order; junction bases with no gene match: 9. Germline V lookup: CDR1 SEHNR, CDR2 FQNEAQ (reference sequence). The CDR3 covers 15 residues. CDR3 sequence (DNA): TGTGCCAGCAGCTCATCCCCGCTAGCGGGGGTCGAGCAGTACTTC. Translating gives CASSSSPLAGVEQYF.

This sequence joins TRBV5-1 and TRBJ2-5; D gene ambiguous. The CDR3 is 13 residues long. V was pared by 2 bases and J by 3 bases, with 8 bases between. CDR1 and CDR2 (germline): SGHRS, YFSETQ. In DNA, the CDR3 is TGCGCCAGCAGCTTACTGACGGAAGAGACCCAGTACTTC. It specifies CASSLLTEETQYF.

This clonotype was detected many times. The rearrangement links TRBV7-9 to TRBJ1-1; D is perhaps TRBD1 (6 bases). Germline lookup yields CDR1 SEHNR and CDR2 FQNEAQ (reference sequence). The V gene lost 4 bases and the J gene lost 2 bases, with 14 bases spanning the gap. The CDR3 contains 15 residues. CDR3 DNA sequence: TGTGCCAGCAGCTGGGGGCCCTTGCGAAACACTGAAGCTTTCTTT. Protein product: CASSWGPLRNTEAFF.

This clonotype has at least ten counts. The rearrangement links TRBV28 to TRBJ1-2, with a possible D match to TRBD1 (5 bases). V was cut by 4 bases and J by 5 bases, with 14 bases left in between. Germline assignment: CDR1 MDHEN and CDR2 SYDVKM. The CDR3 length is 14 residues. This CDR3 reads CASSSTGPTYGYTF. The CDR3 DNA follows: TGTGCCAGCAGTTCTACAGGCCCTACTTATGGCTACACCTTC.

This clonotype was counted at least ten times. The rearrangement joins TRBV5-1 to TRBJ2-2, with D maybe TRBD2 (5 bases). The CDR3 is made up of 15 amino acids. The germline V and J ends were trimmed by 2 bases and 7 bases, with 15 bases remaining between them. Germline V CDR1 and CDR2: SGHRS, YFSETQ. In DNA, the CDR3 is TGCGCCAGCAGCTTAGCGGCTACCCGGGACGGGGAGCTGTTTTTT. Its protein product is CASSLAATRDGELFF.

The V gene is TRBV19, the J gene TRBJ2-3; TRBD2 is a possible D gene (6 bases). Trimming removed 1 base from V and 5 bases from J, with 13 bases in between. The V gene's germline CDR1 is LNHDA and CDR2 SQIVND (reference sequence). This CDR3 has 15 amino acids. The CDR3 bases are TGTGCCAGTAGTATAGCAGCCGGGGGTGTAGATACGCAGTATTTT. Translation gives CASSIAAGGVDTQYF.

This clonotype was picked up many times. The chain carries TRBV7-9 and TRBJ2-5; D uncertain. Germline V gene lookup returns CDR1 SEHNR and CDR2 FQNEAQ (reference sequence). The CDR3 length is 14 residues. V was cut by 5 bases and J by 2 bases, with 12 bases left in between. The CDR3 loop reads CASSPMTRQETQYF. The CDR3 DNA reads as TGTGCCAGCAGCCCAATGACACGACAAGAGACCCAGTACTTC.

At least ten counts were recorded for this clonotype. The J gene is TRBJ2-4, the V gene TRBV6-6; 7 bases line up with TRBD1. From germline, CDR1 is MNHNY and CDR2 SVGAGI (reference sequence). V lost 6 bases and J lost 8; bases outside the gene matches: 7. The CDR3 is 13 residues long. This CDR3 reads CASSRQGSYIQYF. The CDR3 coding sequence is TGTGCCAGCAGCAGACAGGGTTCGTACATTCAGTACTTC.

In this sample, this clonotype turned up many times. The gene calls are TRBV5-1 and TRBJ1-1; 8 bases are shared with TRBD1. J was trimmed by 1 base and V by 3 bases; bases with no gene match: 2. CDR3 length equals 14 residues. In germline, CDR1 is SGHRS, CDR2 YFSETQ. The CDR3 is CASSSQGANTEAFF. The CDR3 nucleotides are TGCGCCAGCAGCTCGCAGGGGGCGAACACTGAAGCTTTCTTT.

The gene calls are TRBV5-5 and TRBJ2-2; D call uncertain. The length of the CDR3 is 13 residues. From germline, CDR1 is SGHKS and CDR2 YYEKEE (reference sequence). The V gene lost 4 bases and the J gene lost 5 bases, with 9 bases spanning the gap. The CDR3 nucleotides read TGTGCCAGCAGCCGCGACGGTACCGGGGAGCTGTTTTTT. Its protein is CASSRDGTGELFF.

The sample holds a few counts of this clonotype. This chain uses TRBV2 with TRBJ2-3, with 10 bases fitting TRBD1. Per the germline V gene, CDR1 is SNHLY and CDR2 is FYNNEI. The CDR3 totals 13 residues. Germline trimming cut 10 bases from V and 4 bases from J; bases unmatched to any gene: 5. The CDR3 reads CANSTGGSDTQYF. The CDR3 DNA reads TGTGCCAACTCGACAGGGGGCTCAGATACGCAGTATTTT.

This clonotype was seen many times. V gene TRBV4-2 combines with J gene TRBJ2-3; 9 bases are a match to TRBD2. The CDR3 totals 14 residues. The V segment lost 3 bases and the J segment 4 bases; nucleotides outside the gene matches: 2. CDR1 LGHNA and CDR2 YNFKEQ come from the germline V gene. The DNA of the CDR3 is TGTGCCAGCAGCCAGCGGACTAGCGCAGATACGCAGTATTTT. Amino acids: CASSQRTSADTQYF.

Points on this clonotype: One base away lies a much larger clone, so this may be a sequencing read error. The chain recombines TRBV7-2 with TRBJ1-2; D is unclear. CDR3 length equals 15 residues. Germline V gene sequence: CDR1 SGHTA, CDR2 FQGNSA. CDR3 sequence reads: CASSPSTLPPSGYAF. In DNA, the CDR3 is TGTGCCAGCAGCCCATCGACTTTACCCCCATCCGGCTACGCCTTC.

The chain has TRBV20-1 and TRBJ2-6; D unresolved. V was clipped by 0 bases and J by 0 bases, with 18 bases between them. This CDR3 region has 19 residues. CDR1 and CDR2 from the germline V gene are DFQATT and SNEGSKA (reference sequence). DNA of the CDR3: TGCAGTGCTAGAGATAACGATCAAACGGCAAGCTCTGGGGCCAACGTCCTGACTTTC. It yields the protein CSARDNDQTASSGANVLTF.

This clonotype was found many times. This chain uses TRBV2 with TRBJ1-1; D gene ambiguous. Per germline, CDR1 SNHLY and CDR2 FYNNEI. Between the trimmed V and J ends, which lost 3 bases and 1 base, there was a span of 6 bases. The CDR3 sequence is 13 residues long. As DNA, the CDR3 is TGTGCCAGCAGTGACGAACAGAACACTGAAGCTTTCTTT. Translating gives CASSDEQNTEAFF.

This clonotype was seen at least ten times. The J gene is TRBJ1-1, the V gene TRBV5-1; TRBD1 is a possible D gene (5 bases). Trimming cost V 4 bases and J 5 bases, with 15 bases left between them. Germline assignment: CDR1 SGHRS and CDR2 YFSETQ. CDR3 length: 14 residues. The CDR3 region is CASSPGPRGTEAFF. The CDR3 bases are TGCGCCAGCAGCCCGGGACCGCGAGGGACTGAAGCTTTCTTT.

This clonotype was counted many times. This chain joins TRBV29-1 and TRBJ1-1; unclear D gene. The germline CDR1 and CDR2 sequences are SQVTM and ANQGSEA. The CDR3 loop spans 13 amino acids. Trimming stripped 3 bases from V and 2 bases from J, with 10 bases between. The CDR3 DNA reads TGCAGCGTTGAGACCGGGGTAAACACTGAAGCTTTCTTT. Protein product: CSVETGVNTEAFF.